This entry is about one TCR beta chain. The sample belongs to a study of T cell responses to AZD1222 COVID-19 vaccine. This CDR3 has 13 residues. Germline-derived CDR1 and CDR2 are SGHAT and FQNNGV. Trimming removed 5 bases from V and 8 bases from J, with 10 bases in between. This table comes from immunoSEQ multiplex PCR, and its TCRdb copy is limited to in-frame clones, with some not included. The sample carries roughly 150,000 clones, approximately 87% recorded once. Sequenced material: peripheral blood, taken 28 days after the second AZD1222 dose. V is TRBV11-2 and J is TRBJ1-6, with unresolved D. The sequence was collected from an adult who received the AZD1222 COVID-19 vaccine. In DNA form, the CDR3 reads TGTGCCAGCAGCCCCCAGGTGGATTCACCCCTCCACTTT. Its translation is CASSPQVDSPLHF.